The 31 T cell receptor beta chains listed next were all sequenced from one sample in a study of blood T cell repertoires in COVID-19. Only in-frame clones appear in the TCRdb table, and some are missing; sequencing was by immunoSEQ multiplex PCR. The sample consists of 250,000 to 300,000 clones, more than 75% of them appearing once. Specimen: PBMCs or T cells enriched from blood (not recorded which). Receptor source: a woman aged 55 to 70 in a cohort exposed to, infected with or recovered from COVID-19 (not recorded which).

The chain carries TRBV28 and TRBJ1-1; 7 positions agree with TRBD1. The junction had 9 bases not matched to a gene; V was cut back by 5 bases and J by 3 bases. The CDR3 contains 15 residues. Looked up from germline, CDR1 is MDHEN and CDR2 is SYDVKM. The CDR3 DNA sequence: TGTGCCAGCAGTCAAAGGACAGGAAGGTACACTGAAGCTTTCTTT. This translates into CASSQRTGRYTEAFF.

J is TRBJ2-1 and V is TRBV5-1, with TRBD1 as a possible D gene (6 bases). The CDR3 covers 14 residues. V shed 3 bases and J shed 4 bases, with 11 bases lying between them. CDR1 is SGHRS, CDR2 YFSETQ, per germline. The CDR3 sequence: CASSSGQTYNEQFF. The CDR3 bases are TGCGCCAGCAGCTCAGGACAGACATACAATGAGCAGTTCTTC.

In DNA, the CDR3 is TGTGCCAGCAGCCCGGACAGGGGGAAAGGGGAGACCCAGTACTTC. The encoded protein is CASSPDRGKGETQYF. The gene calls are TRBV7-2 and TRBJ2-5, with TRBD1 identical over 10 bases. Germline V gene lookup returns CDR1 SGHTA and CDR2 FQGNSA. The CDR3 is made up of 15 amino acids. J gave up 5 bases and V 5 bases, and 8 bases lay outside the gene matches.

J is TRBJ2-7 and V is TRBV19; D may be TRBD2 (5 bases). V lost 5 bases and J lost 2, with 13 bases in between. The CDR3 has 14 residues. Germline lookup yields CDR1 LNHDA and CDR2 SQIVND (reference sequence). CDR3 coding DNA: TGTGCCAGTAGTGAGGGCGGGCGAGCCTACGAGCAGTACTTC. Amino acids: CASSEGGRAYEQYF.

On this clone itself: With a much larger clone just one base away, this may be a read error. Other DNA sequences within the sample encode an identical CDR3. The chain joins TRBV19 to TRBJ1-3; D ambiguous. Trimming removed 7 bases from V and 0 bases from J, with 7 bases in between. The CDR3 has 13 residues. The germline gives CDR1 LNHDA, CDR2 SQIVND (reference sequence). The CDR3 reads CASTRVSGNTIYF. As DNA, the CDR3 is TGTGCCAGTACCCGGGTCTCTGGAAACACCATATATTTT.

The chain recombines TRBV7-2 with TRBJ2-1, with 14 nucleotides matching TRBD2. Germline loops: CDR1 SGHTA, CDR2 FQGNSA. J lost 10 bases, V lost 5 bases, and 10 bases had no gene match. This CDR3 has 16 amino acids. The chain's CDR3 is CASSPQGTSGSGEQFF. The CDR3 coding sequence is TGTGCCAGCAGCCCCCAAGGGACTAGCGGGAGTGGGGAGCAGTTCTTC.

The CDR3: CASKEEGSPTYEQYF. CDR3 sequence (DNA): TGTGCCAGCAAAGAGGAGGGGTCCCCTACCTACGAGCAGTACTTC. The chain has TRBV2 and TRBJ2-7; a weak D match, TRBD2 (6 bases). The CDR3 totals 15 residues. Deletions cut 7 bases from V and 2 bases from J, with 18 bases between. Germline V gene sequence: CDR1 SNHLY, CDR2 FYNNEI.

This clone was observed once. This chain joins TRBV4-1 and TRBJ2-1; 8 bases fit TRBD2. CDR1 is MGHRA, CDR2 YSYEKL, per germline. This CDR3 has 18 amino acids. Trimming took 1 base from V and 7 from J; bases not matched to a gene: 15. CDR3 bases: TGCGCCAGCAGCCAAGGACCCCAGCGGGAGCTTCGGGTGAATGAGCAGTTCTTC. It specifies CASSQGPQRELRVNEQFF.

The CDR3 sequence: CASRVGASGELFF. As DNA, the CDR3 is TGCGCCAGCAGGGTGGGGGCCTCCGGGGAGCTGTTTTTT. The chain has TRBV5-1 and TRBJ2-2; the D gene is possibly TRBD1 (6 bases). Trimming removed 5 bases at V and 6 bases at J, with 11 bases between. CDR1 and CDR2 from the germline V gene are SGHRS and YFSETQ. The CDR3 is 13 amino acids.

This clone was observed a few times. The CDR3 DNA is TGTGCCAGCTCACCACCCGGGACAACTAACACCGGGGAGCTGTTTTTT. Translating gives CASSPPGTTNTGELFF. The J gene is TRBJ2-2, the V gene TRBV18; weak D call: TRBD1 (6 bases). Per the germline V gene, CDR1 is KGHSH and CDR2 is LQKENI. V was trimmed by 0 bases and J by 2 bases, leaving 10 bases between them. The CDR3 sequence is 16 residues long.

This clone was seen more than once but under ten times. The chain carries TRBV11-2 and TRBJ2-7; 11 bases fit TRBD2. The CDR3 is 16 amino acids. Trimming at V came to 3 bases and at J to 3 bases, leaving 7 bases not matched to a gene. Germline CDR1 and CDR2: SGHAT and FQNNGV. The CDR3 DNA sequence: TGTGCCAGCAGCTTTTTAGGGACTAGCGGAAACTACGAGCAGTACTTC. Translating gives CASSFLGTSGNYEQYF.

V is TRBV10-2 and J is TRBJ2-1, with 10 bases that match TRBD2. V was clipped by 7 bases and J by 4 bases; unmatched bases: 7. Germline lookup yields CDR1 WSHSY and CDR2 SAAADI. There are 15 residues in the CDR3. The CDR3 DNA sequence: TGCGCCAGCACCGAGTGGACTAGCGGATACAATGAGCAGTTCTTC. Its translation is CASTEWTSGYNEQFF.

J is TRBJ2-1 and V is TRBV7-3; a possible D gene is TRBD2 (6 bases). The germline V gene has CDR1 SGHTA and CDR2 FQGTGA. The CDR3 length is 14 residues. V was cut by 6 bases and J by 7 bases, with 16 bases left in between. CDR3 sequence reads: CASSLPGVTNEQFF. The CDR3 nucleotides read TGTGCCAGCAGTCTTCCGGGAGTAACAAATGAGCAGTTCTTC.

Here the CDR3 reads CASSIRGDTEAFF. The CDR3 nucleotides are TGTGCCAGTAGTATAAGGGGCGACACTGAAGCTTTCTTT. V is TRBV19 and J is TRBJ1-1; the D gene is possibly TRBD1 (5 bases). V was trimmed by 2 bases and J by 3 bases, leaving 7 bases between them. CDR1 is LNHDA, CDR2 SQIVND, per germline (reference sequence). This CDR3 has 13 amino acids. Full variable domain (remainder filled in from reference TRBV19 and TRBJ1-1): DGGITQSPKYLFRKEGQNVTLSCEQNLNHDAMYWYRQDPGQGLRLIYYSQIVNDFQKGDIAEGYSVSREKKESFPLTVTSAQKNPTAFYLCASSIRGDTEAFFGQGTRLTVV.

This sequence joins TRBV5-1 and TRBJ1-1; 11 nucleotides match TRBD1. Trimming took 4 bases from V and 5 from J; bases not matched to a gene: 10. Germline lookup yields CDR1 SGHRS and CDR2 YFSETQ. This CDR3 is 16 amino acids long. CDR3 DNA sequence: TGCGCCAGCAGCACTTCGGGACAGGGGGTAAGGACTGAAGCTTTCTTT. Translating gives CASSTSGQGVRTEAFF.

This chain uses TRBV9 with TRBJ1-2, with D unclear. CDR1 SGDLS and CDR2 YYNGEE come from the germline V gene. V was shortened by 0 bases and J by 7 bases, with 13 bases between the two germline ends. This CDR3 is 14 amino acids long. CDR3: CASSVVSGSAGYTF. As DNA, the CDR3 is TGTGCCAGCAGCGTAGTTTCCGGGAGTGCTGGCTACACCTTC.

The chain employs TRBV2 and TRBJ2-3; possibly TRBD2 for D (6 bases). Germline V gene data show CDR1 as SNHLY and CDR2 as FYNNEI. Between the trimmed V and J ends, which lost 5 bases and 1 base, there was a span of 31 bases. This CDR3 contains 21 residues. CDR3 sequence reads: CASSRPFRDLGLTQRTDTQYF. In nucleotides, the CDR3 is TGTGCCAGCAGTCGGCCCTTCCGGGACTTAGGACTGACTCAGCGCACAGATACGCAGTATTTT.

The chain combines TRBV9 with TRBJ2-7, with TRBD2 identical over 12 bases. J lost 6 bases, V lost 3 bases, and 10 bases had no gene match. This CDR3 region has 16 residues. CDR1 and CDR2 (germline): SGDLS, YYNGEE. The CDR3, as DNA: TGTGCCAGCAGCGCCCGACCGGGACTAGCGGGTATCGAGCAGTACTTC. Protein product: CASSARPGLAGIEQYF.

This chain connects TRBV28 to TRBJ1-2, with D maybe TRBD1 (6 bases). The germline CDR1 and CDR2 sequences are MDHEN and SYDVKM. The CDR3 extends over 13 amino acids. Trimming stripped 5 bases from V and 6 bases from J, with 13 bases between. CDR3 amino acids: CASSEGVRNGYTF. CDR3 DNA: TGTGCCAGCAGTGAGGGGGTACGGAATGGCTACACCTTC.

The V gene is TRBV21-1, the J gene TRBJ2-7; the table's D call, TRBD1, was not checked against the DNA. TRBV21-1 is a listed pseudogene. The CDR3 spans 12 residues. The DNA of the CDR3 is TGTGCCAGCAGTAAACAGGGCTACGAGCAGTACTTC. Translating it yields CASSKQGYEQYF.

This rearrangement joins TRBV5-1 to TRBJ2-1, with 12 bases lining up with TRBD2. The germline CDR1 and CDR2 sequences are SGHRS and YFSETQ. J lost 12 bases, V lost 0 bases, and 4 bases had no gene match. The CDR3 is 14 amino acids. CDR3: CASSLATSGSGQFF. The DNA of the CDR3 is TGCGCCAGCAGCTTGGCGACTAGCGGGAGTGGGCAGTTCTTC.

The gene calls are TRBV7-6 and TRBJ2-7; the match to TRBD2 covers 14 bases. Trimming took 5 bases from V and 7 from J; bases not matched to a gene: 7. The CDR3 runs to 15 residues. Germline V gene lookup returns CDR1 SGHVS and CDR2 FNYEAQ. The CDR3 protein is CASSQGLAGVGEQYF. DNA for the CDR3: TGTGCCAGCAGCCAGGGACTAGCGGGAGTCGGGGAGCAGTACTTC.

In its sample, this clone was seen once. V gene TRBV28 combines with J gene TRBJ2-3; 8 nucleotides match TRBD2. The V and J ends lost 6 bases and 2 bases, in that order; junction bases with no gene match: 10. The CDR3 runs to 16 residues. Germline loops: CDR1 MDHEN, CDR2 SYDVKM. CDR3 bases: TGTGCCAGCAGCCCATCAAGCGGGAGACTCACAGATACGCAGTATTTT. Its protein is CASSPSSGRLTDTQYF. Drawing the rest from reference TRBV28 and TRBJ2-3, the complete variable domain is DVKVTQSSRYLVKRTGEKVFLECVQDMDHENMFWYRQDPGLGLRLIYFSYDVKMKEKGDIPEGYSVSREKKERFSLILESASTNQTSMYLCASSPSSGRLTDTQYFGPGTRLTVL.

The genes are TRBV30 and TRBJ2-1, with D tentatively TRBD2 (5 bases). CDR3 length: 12 residues. The V and J ends lost 0 bases and 11 bases respectively, with 11 bases between them. Germline values: CDR1 GTSNPN, CDR2 SVGIG (reference sequence). The CDR3 bases are TGTGCCTGGAGTGTACTGTGGGAGAAGCAGTTCTTC. Amino acids: CAWSVLWEKQFF.

CDR3 sequence (DNA): TGTGCCATCAGCAGGAGGGGGCTCGGCACCGGGGAGCTGTTTTTT. Protein product: CAISRRGLGTGELFF. The rearrangement links TRBV10-3 to TRBJ2-2; D perhaps matches TRBD1 (7 bases). The CDR3 consists of 15 residues. Deletions cut 6 bases from V and 4 bases from J, with 15 bases between. Germline CDR1 and CDR2: ENHRY and SYGVKD.

The chain employs TRBV7-9 and TRBJ2-7, with D tentatively TRBD1 (7 bases). Germline values: CDR1 SEHNR, CDR2 FQNEAQ (reference sequence). The CDR3 spans 14 residues. The germline V and J ends were trimmed by 5 bases and 7 bases, with 18 bases remaining between them. The CDR3 nucleotides are TGTGCCAGCAGCCGACAGGGAGGTTATGGAGAGCAGTACTTC. Encoded protein: CASSRQGGYGEQYF.

This chain joins TRBV5-1 and TRBJ2-5; TRBD2 matches 9 bases. With 0 bases clipped from V and 5 bases from J, the junction kept 11 bases outside the gene matches. This CDR3 has 17 amino acids. The V gene's germline CDR1 is SGHRS and CDR2 YFSETQ. The CDR3 loop is CASSLAGTSSPRETQYF. CDR3 nucleotides: TGCGCCAGCAGCTTGGCCGGGACTAGCAGCCCTCGGGAGACCCAGTACTTC.

This clone has just one count. V and J are TRBV24-1 and TRBJ1-5; 9 nucleotides line up with TRBD1. J was trimmed by 7 bases and V by 2 bases; bases with no gene match: 11. Germline CDR1 reads KGHDR; CDR2 reads SFDVKD. The CDR3 totals 17 residues. CDR3 nucleotides: TGTGCCACCAGTGATTCTTCTCCACAGGGGGCGAAGCAGCCCCAGCATTTT. This codes for CATSDSSPQGAKQPQHF.

The rearrangement uses TRBV5-4 and TRBJ2-5; 12 bases fit TRBD1. The V gene end was trimmed by 4 bases and the J gene end by 5 bases; junction bases not matched to a gene: 6. The CDR3 is 15 residues long. Germline V gene data show CDR1 as SGHNT and CDR2 as YYREEE (reference sequence). The CDR3 coding sequence is TGTGCCAGCAGCCACGGGACAGGGGGCGCGGAGACCCAGTACTTC. Its translation: CASSHGTGGAETQYF. Full variable domain (remainder filled in from reference TRBV5-4 and TRBJ2-5): ETGVTQSPTHLIKTRGQQVTLRCSSQSGHNTVSWYQQALGQGPQFIFQYYREEENGRGNFPPRFSGLQFPNYSSELNVNALELDDSALYLCASSHGTGGAETQYFGPGTRLLVL.

J is TRBJ1-6 and V is TRBV7-9; a weak D match, TRBD1 (5 bases). The CDR3 covers 15 residues. Trimming took off 1 base at V and 10 bases at J, with 14 bases between the two ends. Germline V gives CDR1 SEHNR, CDR2 FQNEAQ (reference sequence). CDR3 in DNA: TGTGCCAGCAGCTTAGGAAGCAGGGCCGACTCACCCCTCCACTTT. Translation: CASSLGSRADSPLHF.

The rearrangement joins TRBV30 to TRBJ1-4, with 8 nucleotides matching TRBD1. In germline, CDR1 is GTSNPN, CDR2 SVGIG (reference sequence). The CDR3 contains 13 residues. Unmatched junction bases numbered 5, after V lost 8 bases and J lost 3 bases. The DNA of the CDR3 is TGTGCCAGAGCCAGGGGGCCTAATGAAAAACTGTTTTTT. This translates into CARARGPNEKLFF.